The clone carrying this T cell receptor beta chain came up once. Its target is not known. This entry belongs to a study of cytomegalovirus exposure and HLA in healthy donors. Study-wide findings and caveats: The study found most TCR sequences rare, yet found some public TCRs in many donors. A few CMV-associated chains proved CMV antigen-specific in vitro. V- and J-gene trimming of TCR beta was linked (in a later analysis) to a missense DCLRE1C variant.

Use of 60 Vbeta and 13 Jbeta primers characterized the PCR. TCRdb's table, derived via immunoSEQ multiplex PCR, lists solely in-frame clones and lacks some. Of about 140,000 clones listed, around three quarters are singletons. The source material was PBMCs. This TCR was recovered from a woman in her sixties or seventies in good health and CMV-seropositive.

The CDR3 nucleotides read TGTGCCAGCAGTTACCCAGGACAGCGGGGTAACTATGGCTACACCTTC. Translating gives CASSYPGQRGNYGYTF. V is TRBV6-6 and J is TRBJ1-2; possibly TRBD1 for D (6 bases). The V gene's germline CDR1 is MNHNY and CDR2 SVGAGI (reference sequence). The CDR3 length is 16 residues. With 2 bases removed from V and 1 base from J, the gap between germline ends came to 14 bases.